Listed below are T cell receptor beta chains from one sample, sequenced in a study of T cells in Graves' hyperthyroidism and ophthalmopathy. MiXCR, applied by TCRdb to the multiplex PCR reads, yields one record per CDR3 protein. The sample contains hundreds of thousands of distinct CDR3 sequences, roughly a sixth of which appear only once. The specimen sequenced was blood. These TCRs come from a woman in her late teens or twenties with Graves' hyperthyroidism. Both conserved end residues are part of each CDR3. A D gene is named only where the DNA matches it firmly. Not every row has a clone size; where given, it reads once, few, many or a size class.

- TRBJ1-2 many TRBV20-1 CSARDPSGPYGYTF TGCAGTGCTAGAGATCCTTCAGGGCCCTATGGCTACACCTTC
TRBD1 TRBJ2-5 many TRBV7-9 CASSVTQGAQETQYF TGTGCCAGCAGCGTAACACAGGGGGCCCAAGAGACCCAGTACTTC
- TRBJ2-3 few TRBV6-1 CASSDRRRAVTDTQYF TGTGCCAGCAGTGATCGAAGAAGGGCAGTGACAGATACGCAGTATTTT
- TRBJ1-5 - TRBV6-1 CASRLQGFPGNQPQHF TGTGCCAGCAGGCTGCAGGGTTTCCCGGGCAATCAGCCCCAGCATTTT
TRBD2 TRBJ2-5 few TRBV12-3/TRBV12-4 CASSPLAGGARETQYF TGTGCCAGCAGCCCCCTCGCGGGGGGGGCCCGAGAGACCCAGTACTTC
- TRBJ1-2 once TRBV28 CASSFWIGGGGYGYTF TGTGCCAGCAGTTTTTGGATTGGGGGGGGCGGCTATGGCTACACCTTC
- TRBJ2-7 many TRBV6-1 CASSVEVYEQYF TGTGCCAGCAGTGTGGAGGTGTACGAGCAGTACTTC
- TRBJ2-1 - TRBV13 CASSSGMDNEQFF TGTGCCAGCAGCTCGGGGATGGACAATGAGCAGTTCTTC
TRBD2 TRBJ2-7 many TRBV3-1 CASSQGSGRTYEQYF TGTGCCAGCAGCCAGGGTAGCGGGAGAACCTACGAGCAGTACTTC
TRBD2 TRBJ2-1 many TRBV5-1 CASSITSGSLGSEQFF TGCGCCAGCAGCATTACTAGCGGGAGTCTTGGTAGTGAGCAGTTCTTC
- TRBJ1-1 - TRBV6-5 CASSYDYMNTEAFF TGTGCCAGCAGTTACGACTACATGAACACTGAAGCTTTCTTT
TRBD2 TRBJ2-2 - TRBV2 CAGISGSAGELFF TGTGCCGGAATTAGCGGGAGTGCCGGGGAGCTGTTTTTT
- TRBJ2-1 many TRBV20-1 CSARDPGPNEQFF TGCAGTGCTAGAGACCCGGGGCCCAATGAGCAGTTCTTC
- TRBJ2-7 many TRBV11-2 CASSLIIGRPTSYEQYF TGTGCCAGCAGCTTAATTATCGGCCGTCCAACCTCCTACGAGCAGTACTTC
TRBD1 TRBJ1-2 few TRBV19 CASTDDRAYGYTF TGTGCCAGTACTGACGACAGGGCCTATGGCTACACCTTC
- TRBJ2-7 - TRBV11-2 CASSTGVVNEQYF TGTGCCAGCAGCACCGGAGTCGTTAACGAGCAGTACTTC
- TRBJ2-1 many TRBV20-1 CSARDLGVNEQFF TGCAGTGCTCGGGACTTAGGGGTCAATGAGCAGTTCTTC
- TRBJ1-4 - TRBV12-3/TRBV12-4 CASSRKGGGEKLFF TGTGCCAGCAGTCGTAAGGGGGGAGGTGAAAAACTGTTTTTT
TRBD2 TRBJ2-1 many TRBV5-1 CASSPWDEGRDEQFF TGCGCCAGCAGCCCCTGGGATGAAGGGAGGGATGAGCAGTTCTTC
TRBD2 TRBJ2-3 many TRBV20-1 CSASPAAGVTDTQYF TGCAGTGCTAGCCCAGCAGCGGGAGTGACAGATACGCAGTATTTT
TRBD2 TRBJ2-1 few TRBV30 CAWSGLAVIDNEQFF TGTGCCTGGAGTGGACTAGCTGTTATAGACAATGAGCAGTTCTTC
- TRBJ1-1 few TRBV7-9 CASSPGVNIYTEAFF TGTGCCAGCAGCCCTGGGGTAAACATTTACACTGAAGCTTTCTTT
TRBD2 TRBJ2-1 many TRBV7-8 CASSLDSPGLASYNEQFF TGTGCCAGCAGCTTAGATTCCCCGGGACTAGCGTCCTACAATGAGCAGTTCTTC
TRBD2 TRBJ2-5 - TRBV4-1 CASSQVGVRGVTQYF TGCGCCAGCAGCCAAGTCGGGGTACGGGGGGTGACCCAGTACTTC
- TRBJ2-1 - TRBV10-3 CAISDLLGPEQFF TGTGCCATCAGTGACCTCTTGGGACCTGAGCAGTTCTTC
- TRBJ1-1 many TRBV10-1 CASSEGGARVPAFF TGCGCCAGCAGTGAAGGAGGGGCCCGGGTTCCAGCTTTCTTT
- TRBJ1-1 - TRBV28 CASSLAGVVHTEAFF TGTGCCAGCAGTTTAGCAGGGGTCGTCCACACTGAAGCTTTCTTT
TRBD2 TRBJ2-3 - TRBV18 CASSPGGTSQQAQYF TGTGCCAGCTCACCAGGTGGGACTAGCCAACAAGCGCAGTATTTT
- TRBJ2-7 many TRBV2 CASTAGLGPYEQYF TGTGCCAGCACCGCGGGCCTCGGACCCTACGAGCAGTACTTC
- TRBJ2-3 once TRBV12-5 CASGLDGLGPDTQYF TGTGCTAGTGGTTTGGACGGATTAGGGCCAGATACGCAGTATTTT
TRBD1 TRBJ2-1 many TRBV20-1 CSARQDRESFYNEQFF TGCAGTGCTAGACAGGACAGGGAAAGTTTCTACAATGAGCAGTTCTTC
TRBD2 TRBJ2-2 few TRBV5-1 CASSLGASGRSSGELFF TGCGCCAGCAGCTTGGGCGCTAGCGGGAGAAGTTCCGGGGAGCTGTTTTTT
- TRBJ1-2 few TRBV4-3 CASSQDLGIYYGYTF TGCGCCAGCAGCCAAGATCTTGGGATTTACTATGGCTACACCTTC
- TRBJ2-5 many TRBV7-9 CASSLGRGYQETQYF TGTGCCAGCAGCTTAGGCAGGGGATACCAAGAGACCCAGTACTTC
TRBD1 TRBJ2-7 many TRBV7-2 CASSLRPTTGTGNEQYF TGTGCCAGCAGCTTACGACCCACCACCGGGACAGGGAACGAGCAGTACTTC
TRBD1 TRBJ1-2 few TRBV9 CASSVDSGDSAYYGYTF TGTGCCAGCAGCGTAGATAGTGGGGACAGTGCCTACTATGGCTACACCTTC
- TRBJ1-5 many TRBV5-6 CASSLSINQPQHF TGTGCCAGCAGCTTGTCTATCAATCAGCCCCAGCATTTT
- TRBJ1-1 few TRBV20-1 CSATTGTEAFF TGCAGTGCTACGACAGGCACTGAAGCTTTCTTT
- TRBJ2-5 few TRBV28 CASSSRTWYQETQYF TGTGCCAGCAGTTCCCGGACGTGGTACCAAGAGACCCAGTACTTC
TRBD2 TRBJ2-3 many TRBV12-3/TRBV12-4 CASSHLAGGRDTQYF TGTGCCAGCAGCCATCTAGCGGGGGGGAGGGATACGCAGTATTTT
TRBD2 TRBJ2-7 few TRBV11-2 CASSLRGLAGGIPPYEQYF TGTGCCAGCAGCTTAAGGGGACTAGCGGGAGGTATACCGCCCTACGAGCAGTACTTC
TRBD1 TRBJ2-7 - TRBV4-3 CASSQDAPGQGYGEQYF TGCGCCAGCAGCCAGGACGCACCGGGACAGGGGTACGGCGAGCAGTACTTC
- TRBJ2-5 - TRBV19 CASSAGDGYQETQYF TGTGCCAGTAGTGCGGGCGACGGTTACCAAGAGACCCAGTACTTC
TRBD2 TRBJ2-2 - TRBV5-1 CASSGSGTRGGTGELFF TGCGCCAGCAGCGGGTCCGGGACTAGAGGCGGCACCGGGGAGCTGTTTTTT